Sequencing of this T cell receptor beta chain was carried out in a study of blood T cell repertoires in COVID-19 (TCRdb year 2020). The study in broad terms: Samples covering the acute and convalescent phases of COVID-19 were provided by collaborators in the United States, Italy and Spain. The material from the prospective study consisted of cDNA or gDNA derived from T cells, B-cell-depleted T cells, or PBMCs. Subjects who had been exposed to COVID-19, were actively infected with it, or had recovered from it provided the deeply sampled blood TCRbeta repertoires that made up the dataset. The repertoires were made available in a free public database intended to serve as a resource for research on the immune response to SARS-CoV-2. The samples were drawn from two sources: the first 160 participants of the ongoing ImmuneRACE study, and approximately 1,300 subjects contributed by 6 global collaborators. Nearly every sample came with metadata listing a de-identified subject ID, COVID-19 status, age in years and sex. HLA class I and class II types, where available, came from metadata supplied by the sample provider rather than from assay-based typing.

CDR1 SNHLY and CDR2 FYNNEI are derived from the germline V gene. The CDR3 has 12 amino acids, counting the end cysteine and phenylalanine. This entry keeps only the CDR3 DNA: 36 bases, framed from base 1. V is pared back by 7 bases and J by 4 bases, with 10 bases lying between the germline termini. Only a few counts were recorded for this clone. Its recognized antigen is unknown. One base away there is no much larger clone; base qualities are not given. TCRbeta CDR3 regions were amplified from genomic DNA using the immunoSEQ Assay, a bias-controlled multiplex PCR. As for the original processing: Nucleated cell counts per sample were estimated from amplification of reference gene primers within the assay. To quantify the absolute abundance of each unique TCRbeta CDR3 rearrangement, sequence reads were collapsed and filtered. Productive Simpson clonality was computed per sample as the square root of Simpson's diversity index over productive rearrangements. Sourced from immuneACCESS, this table was stored by TCRdb with only in-frame sequences that have V and J called. A share of the clones is absent; for the studies checked, an unresolved V gene accounts for under half, and the remainder has no known explanation. V and J calls and clone size are given by that table; D and trimming were obtained from the DNA. The table for this sample lists under 300,000 clones; around 93% of them were counted only once. 0.95% to 1.5% of the sample lies in the top ten.

Participants in the prospective study were enrolled through a virtual design, were aged roughly 18 to 100 years, and lived in about 25 United States geographic areas. To assign participants to cohorts, the prospective study relied on clinical history that participants themselves reported in a screening survey and a study questionnaire. In the prospective study, mobile phlebotomists collected whole blood, serum and a nasopharyngeal or oropharyngeal swab from each participant. Additional blood draws and questionnaires over an approximately two-month period could optionally be provided by prospective study participants. Prospective study blood samples were shipped either frozen or at room temperature before DNA extraction. General findings and caveats noted by the study authors: How much clinical and demographic metadata was included differed by source and by participant, and the metadata was provided uncurated.

The sample taken for sequencing was PBMCs or T cells enriched from blood (not recorded which). This sequence originates from a human donor in a cohort exposed to, infected with or recovered from COVID-19 (not recorded which). The donor label of this sample is uncertain. This chain is built from TRBV2 and TRBJ1-2; the D gene identity is not certain. The CDR3: CASNPGGYGYTF. The DNA sequence is as follows: TGTGCCAGCAATCCAGGTGGCTATGGCTACACCTTC.